This record covers a single T cell receptor beta chain. Authors' processing steps: Reference gene primer amplification gave nucleated cell count estimates. Measured with immunoSEQ multiplex PCR; TCRdb has only the in-frame clones, and not every one. The DNA gave D and trimming, while V, J and clone size come from that table. The data show roughly 250,000 clones, around nine tenths seen once. These data are taken from a study of blood T cell repertoires in COVID-19. Whole-study context: The United States, Italy and Spain were the sources of the acute and convalescent COVID-19 samples.

The study drew participants aged roughly 18 to 89 years from some 25 US areas. Cohort 3 donors counted as recovered after two negative PCRs, clearance, or resolved symptoms. CDR3 length equals 14 residues. From germline, CDR1 is SGHTA and CDR2 FQGTGA. Unmatched junction bases numbered 9, after V lost 1 base and J lost 10 bases. Sequencing input: PBMCs or T cells enriched from blood (not recorded which). The chain has TRBV7-3 and TRBJ1-2; 7 bases line up with TRBD1. This sequence was found in a woman aged 18-30 years who had recovered from COVID-19. The CDR3 DNA reads as TGTGCCAGCAGCTTAAACCGACAGGGTCCAGCCTACACCTTC. Protein: CASSLNRQGPAYTF.